This TCR beta chain was captured by sequencing in a study of shared clonotypes between healthy human individuals. As handled by the study authors: Junction-only immunoSEQ data arrived without quality scores, meaning filtering differed. Measured with immunoSEQ multiplex PCR; TCRdb has only the in-frame clones, and not every one. V and J calls and clone size are given by that table; D and trimming were obtained from the DNA. The table records approximately 460,000 clones, approximately 71% of them present only once. The source material was PBMCs. This TCR came from a woman between 40 and 50 years old in good health. Some clones in this sample may be carry-over from other donors' samples.

The CDR3 is CASSPRSEGPYEQYF. The CDR3 DNA sequence: TGTGCCAGCTCACCGCGGAGTGAGGGACCCTACGAGCAGTACTTC. The V gene is TRBV18, the J gene TRBJ2-7, with D possibly being TRBD1 or TRBD2 (5 bases each). Germline values: CDR1 KGHSH, CDR2 LQKENI. V dropped 3 bases and J dropped 2 bases, with 14 bases sitting between them. CDR3 length: 15 residues.